Following are 21 T cell receptor beta chains from one sample sequenced in a study of response to subunit inactivated influenza vaccine listed by TCRdb under 2018. The library was built by means of RT-PCR. Instrument used: Illumina HiSeq 2500. Clones were called with MiXCR by TCRdb after fastp trimmed the public reads at Q25, and only in-frame beta chains were retained. Entries are consolidated by CDR3 protein sequence, retaining the most common genes and DNA. This sample holds about 800,000 distinct CDR3 sequences; less than 25% were observed only once. The biggest ten clones account for 10% to 13% of the sample. The sequenced sample was PBMCs from blood, obtained around 5 days after vaccination. Source of these receptors: a man aged 45-65 years who received an inactivated influenza vaccine. Donor details come from another sample of the same person, matched by shared clones.

The genes are TRBV6-1 and TRBJ1-5; tentatively, D is TRBD1 (6 bases). The germline CDR1 and CDR2 sequences are MNHNS and SASEGT. The CDR3 is 15 residues long. With 8 bases removed from V and 2 bases from J, the gap between germline ends came to 16 bases. The CDR3 coding sequence is TGTGCCAGCGCGGTTTCGACAGGCGGCAATCAGCCCCAGCATTTT. Its translation: CASAVSTGGNQPQHF.

The rearrangement joins TRBV12-3 or TRBV12-4 to TRBJ2-5, with TRBD2 matching 7 bases. The ends lost 8 bases at V and 5 bases at J; junction bases unmatched: 14. This CDR3 is built from 15 residues. CDR3 sequence: CASGSSGPVDETQYF. Here the CDR3 DNA reads TGTGCCAGCGGGAGTAGCGGGCCCGTTGACGAGACCCAGTACTTC.

This chain connects TRBV20-1 to TRBJ2-1; the D gene is possibly TRBD2 (6 bases). V shed 6 bases and J shed 4 bases, with 13 bases lying between them. This CDR3 is built from 13 residues. Germline V CDR1 and CDR2: DFQATT, SNEGSKA (reference sequence). The CDR3 reads CSALRAGYNEQFF. The CDR3 DNA is TGCAGTGCGCTCAGGGCGGGGTACAATGAGCAGTTCTTC.

This clonotype has just a few counts. The J gene is TRBJ2-1, the V gene TRBV20-1; 10 nucleotides match TRBD2. The CDR3 extends over 17 amino acids. Germline V gene sequence: CDR1 DFQATT, CDR2 SNEGSKA (reference sequence). The junction had 13 bases not matched to a gene; V was cut back by 0 bases and J by 8 bases. In DNA form, the CDR3 reads TGCAGTGCTAGAGAAAGCTCTAGCGGGGGCCTAGGGGATGAGCAGTTCTTC. This encodes CSARESSSGGLGDEQFF.

In DNA, the CDR3 is TGTGCCAGCAGCAAGGACAGGGACCCGGTCGATGAGCAGTTCTTC. Amino acid sequence: CASSKDRDPVDEQFF. The V call is TRBV11-1, the J call TRBJ2-1; TRBD1 matches at 8 bases. Trimming at V came to 5 bases and at J to 8 bases, leaving 11 bases not matched to a gene. CDR3 length equals 15 residues. From germline, CDR1 is SGHAT and CDR2 FQDESV (reference sequence).

This clonotype was counted ten times or more. The chain combines TRBV7-7 with TRBJ2-5, with TRBD1 as a possible D gene (7 bases). V was cut by 5 bases and J by 4 bases, with 14 bases left in between. The V gene's germline CDR1 is SSHAT and CDR2 FNYEAQ (reference sequence). The CDR3 sequence is 14 residues long. The CDR3 here is CASSQTGRGETQYF. The CDR3 bases are TGTGCCAGCAGCCAGACAGGGCGGGGAGAGACCCAGTACTTC.

The CDR3 is CASSQEVHVYGYTF. The DNA of the CDR3 is TGCGCCAGCAGCCAAGAGGTTCACGTCTATGGCTACACCTTC. The rearrangement links TRBV4-1 to TRBJ1-2; D not certain. Trimming removed 0 bases from V and 4 bases from J, with 9 bases in between. The V gene's germline CDR1 is MGHRA and CDR2 YSYEKL. The CDR3 is 14 amino acids.

This clonotype has a count of ten or more. V and J are TRBV12-3 or TRBV12-4 and TRBJ2-7; D not resolved. Between the trimmed V and J ends, which lost 2 bases and 2 bases, there was a span of 7 bases. CDR3 length: 13 amino acids. The CDR3 sequence: CASSLRAAYEQYF. CDR3 sequence (DNA): TGTGCCAGCAGTTTAAGGGCAGCCTACGAGCAGTACTTC.

The chain links TRBV20-1 to TRBJ2-1; 7 nucleotides line up with TRBD1. V lost 5 bases and J lost 8; bases outside the gene matches: 12. This CDR3 has 14 amino acids. Germline V lookup: CDR1 DFQATT, CDR2 SNEGSKA (reference sequence). CDR3: CSAYRQGMYDEQFF. The CDR3, as DNA: TGCAGTGCTTACCGACAGGGCATGTACGATGAGCAGTTCTTC.

This clonotype was found many times. The J gene is TRBJ2-2, the V gene TRBV4-3; 13 bases agree with TRBD2. This CDR3 has 18 amino acids. J lost 4 bases, V lost 2 bases, and 7 bases had no gene match. CDR1 is LGHNA and CDR2 is YSLEER in the germline V gene. DNA of the CDR3: TGCGCCAGCAGCCAACCCGGACTAGCGGGAGCGCTCACCGGGGAGCTGTTTTTT. Protein: CASSQPGLAGALTGELFF.

This clonotype has just a few counts. The chain has TRBV29-1 and TRBJ2-2; 9 bases agree with TRBD2. The J segment lost 4 bases and the V segment lost 4 bases, leaving 7 bases of the junction unmatched. The CDR3 has 15 residues. In germline, CDR1 is SQVTM, CDR2 ANQGSEA. The CDR3 spells CSVGVAGERTGELFF. The CDR3 coding sequence is TGCAGCGTTGGGGTAGCGGGAGAGCGCACCGGGGAGCTGTTTTTT.

V gene TRBV9 combines with J gene TRBJ2-5, with 11 nucleotides matching TRBD2. Losses at the gene ends were 5 bases for V and 1 base for J; bases not matched to a gene: 10. Per germline, CDR1 SGDLS and CDR2 YYNGEE. The CDR3 extends over 17 amino acids. As DNA, the CDR3 is TGTGCCAGCAGTGACCTCCCGGGACTAGCGGTCCAAGAGACCCAGTACTTC. Its protein is CASSDLPGLAVQETQYF. Based on the CDR3 plus reference TRBV9 and TRBJ2-5, the full variable domain is DSGVTQTPKHLITATGQRVTLRCSPRSGDLSVYWYQQSLDQGLQFLIQYYNGEERAKGNILERFSAQQFPDLHSELNLSSLELGDSALYFCASSDLPGLAVQETQYFGPGTRLLVL.

The chain is built from TRBV24-1 and TRBJ2-3; 9 nucleotides align to TRBD1. CDR1 and CDR2 from the germline V gene are KGHDR and SFDVKD. V trimming: 3 bases; J trimming: 5 bases; junction bases outside the gene matches: 5. The CDR3 sequence is 15 residues long. CDR3: CATSDRQGVKDTQYF. In nucleotides, the CDR3 is TGTGCCACCAGTGATCGACAGGGGGTGAAAGATACGCAGTATTTT.

This clonotype was detected only a few times. This rearrangement joins TRBV6-2 or TRBV6-3 to TRBJ2-1, with no clear D. The CDR3 totals 12 residues. Trimming pared 1 base from V and 8 bases from J, leaving 6 bases between. The germline CDR1 and CDR2 sequences are MNHEY and SVGEGT. Here the CDR3 DNA reads TGTGCCAGCAGTTACTGGGAACATGAGCAGTTCTTC. Amino acid sequence: CASSYWEHEQFF.

The chain combines TRBV5-1 with TRBJ1-5; no clear D. Germline V gives CDR1 SGHRS, CDR2 YFSETQ. This CDR3 contains 14 residues. V was clipped by 0 bases and J by 2 bases, with 6 bases between them. This CDR3 reads CASSLDSGNQPQHF. The CDR3 DNA follows: TGCGCCAGCAGCTTGGATTCCGGCAATCAGCCCCAGCATTTT.

This clonotype occurred many times. The CDR3 spells CSAEKGRYEQYF. The CDR3 nucleotides read TGCAGTGCGGAGAAGGGGCGCTACGAGCAGTACTTC. The V gene is TRBV20-1, the J gene TRBJ2-7; possibly TRBD1 for D (5 bases). Germline values: CDR1 DFQATT, CDR2 SNEGSKA (reference sequence). The length of the CDR3 is 12 residues. V gave up 6 bases and J gave up 3 bases, with 12 bases separating them.

V usage is TRBV13 and J usage is TRBJ2-5; D is perhaps TRBD1 (5 bases). CDR1 and CDR2 from the germline V gene are PRHDT and FYEKMQ (reference sequence). This CDR3 has 15 amino acids. Deletions cut 5 bases from V and 2 bases from J, with 15 bases between. The DNA for the CDR3 is TGTGCCAGCAGCAAAGGGGTGGCAATTCAAGAGACCCAGTACTTC. Its protein product is CASSKGVAIQETQYF.

This clonotype was seen ten or more times. J is TRBJ2-5 and V is TRBV7-8, with 10 bases lining up with TRBD2. The germline V gene has CDR1 SGHVS and CDR2 FQNEAQ. The trim removed 3 bases at V and 5 bases at J, leaving 9 bases unmatched. The CDR3 sequence is 16 residues long. In DNA, the CDR3 is TGTGCCAGCAGCTTCACAACTAGCGGGAACGTCGAGACCCAGTACTTC. Its protein product is CASSFTTSGNVETQYF.

The rearrangement joins TRBV7-2 to TRBJ2-1; TRBD2 agrees at 7 bases. The CDR3 extends over 15 amino acids. Per germline, CDR1 SGHTA and CDR2 FQGNSA. The V gene end was trimmed by 4 bases and the J gene end by 7 bases; junction bases not matched to a gene: 10. CDR3 protein: CASSSPAGVWNEQFF. The CDR3 DNA reads TGTGCCAGCAGCTCCCCTGCGGGAGTTTGGAATGAGCAGTTCTTC. Looking up the rest from reference TRBV7-2 and TRBJ2-1 gives the full variable domain: GAGVSQSPSNKVTEKGKDVELRCDPISGHTALYWYRQSLGQGLEFLIYFQGNSAPDKSGLPSDRFSAERTGGSVSTLTIQRTQQEDSAVYLCASSSPAGVWNEQFFGPGTRLTVL.

The rearrangement joins TRBV20-1 to TRBJ2-2; 11 positions agree with TRBD1. The CDR3 runs 16 residues. Losses at the gene ends were 3 bases for V and 4 bases for J; bases not matched to a gene: 7. The germline V gene encodes CDR1 DFQATT and CDR2 SNEGSKA (reference sequence). CDR3 sequence reads: CSARGGQGAITGELFF. CDR3 DNA sequence: TGCAGTGCTAGGGGTGGACAGGGGGCCATCACCGGGGAGCTGTTTTTT.

This clonotype showed up many times. DNA for the CDR3: TGTGCCAGCAGTTTAGGGGGCGAGCAGTACTTC. Protein sequence: CASSLGGEQYF. The rearrangement uses TRBV12-3 or TRBV12-4 and TRBJ2-7; D call uncertain. Deletions cut 1 base from V and 6 bases from J, with 4 bases between. The CDR3 length is 11 residues.